This T cell receptor beta chain was documented in a study of beta chain features in type 1 diabetes. Study-wide background: Cells sorted and examined across all samples totaled 85 million to 130 million.

General study points: Shortening of TCRB CDR3s, moderate but significant, appeared in all four CD4+ subsets of Type 1 diabetes patients. Within the patient group, naive, central memory and Treg TCRB repertoires appeared more similar to each other than within healthy donors.

V was trimmed by 1 base and J by 4 bases, leaving 7 bases between them. The germline gives CDR1 SGHNT, CDR2 YYREEE (reference sequence). This CDR3 has 13 residues. Purity (above 95%) was reached by all sorted populations. Reverse transcribing all isolated RNA meant expressed TCRB transcripts were sequenced. Naive, central memory and regulatory T cell samples produced a mean of approximately 3.9 million reads. Data came from immunoSEQ multiplex PCR; TCRdb stores just in-frame clones and leaves some out. The sample lists 150,000 to 190,000 clones, around a tenth occurring once. Points on this clone: Its antigen is currently unknown.

The specimen was central memory CD4+ T cells from blood. This rearrangement joins TRBV5-4 to TRBJ2-3; a possible D gene is TRBD1 (5 bases). The clonotype was recovered from a man aged 25-40 years with type 1 diabetes. The CDR3 is CASSLKGADTQYF. The CDR3, as DNA: TGTGCCAGCAGCTTGAAAGGGGCAGATACGCAGTATTTT.